The T cell receptor beta chain described here comes from a study of blood T cell repertoires in COVID-19 (dated by TCRdb to the early 2020s). In terms of the full investigation: Collaborator samples came from the United States, Italy and Spain and covered acute and convalescent phases of COVID-19. The prospective study material was composed of cDNA or gDNA derived from T cells, B-cell-depleted T cells, or PBMCs. Where available, HLA class I and class II types were taken from metadata supplied by the sample provider and were not determined by assay-based typing. The samples were drawn from the first 160 participants of the ongoing ImmuneRACE study and from some 1,300 subjects provided by 6 global collaborators. The sample metadata nearly always contained a de-identified subject ID, COVID-19 status, age in years and sex. A freely available public database, intended as a resource for researchers studying the immune response to SARS-CoV-2, is where the repertoires were released. Subjects who had been exposed to COVID-19, were actively infected with it, or had recovered from it provided the deeply sampled blood TCRbeta repertoires that made up the dataset. Study-wide findings and limitations: Clinical and demographic metadata were provided uncurated, with the amount varying by source and participant.

TCRbeta CDR3 regions were amplified from genomic DNA by means of the immunoSEQ Assay, a bias-controlled multiplex PCR. As for how the authors treated the data: Nucleated cell counts per sample were estimated from amplification of reference gene primers within the assay. To quantify the absolute abundance of each unique TCRbeta CDR3 rearrangement, sequence reads were collapsed and filtered. For each sample, productive Simpson clonality was calculated by taking the square root of Simpson's diversity index across productive rearrangements. Sourced from immuneACCESS, this table was stored by TCRdb with only in-frame sequences that have V and J called. A share of the clones is absent; for the studies checked, an unresolved V gene accounts for under half, and the remainder has no known explanation. V, J and clone size reflect that table, while D and trimming were determined from the DNA. For this sample the table gives some 80,000 clones, of which 70% to 90% were detected only once. In total, the top ten clones hold about a sixth of the sample.

V is shortened by 6 bases, J by 4 bases, and the region joining them spans 21 bases. CDR1 and CDR2 are read off the germline V gene as MDHEN and SYDVKM. The CDR3 contains 16 residues, cysteine and phenylalanine counted. The read is trimmed to its CDR3 DNA, 48 bases read in frame from base 1. Collaborating institutions collected whole blood in K2EDTA tubes following their own protocols. For TCRbeta analysis, collaborators shipped samples in one of three forms: frozen whole blood, isolated PBMCs, or DNA extracted from either of those sample types. There are a few counts of this clone. There is no known antigen for this receptor. Per-nucleotide qualities are absent, and no much larger clonotype sits a single base away.

Here the chain combines TRBV28 and TRBJ1-2; no confident D gene assignment can be made. This clonotype was obtained from a man older than 75 with active or convalescent COVID-19. Sequences were obtained from peripheral blood. The encoded CDR3 is CASRPSPGKLVYGYTF. The nucleotide sequence is TGTGCCAGCAGACCAAGTCCGGGAAAACTAGTCTATGGCTACACCTTC.